The source of this T cell receptor (beta chain) is a study of blood T cells in healthy people across ages. Sample-barcoded 5' priming and a J-beta primer mix drove a second PCR of roughly 7 to 11 cycles. TCRdb analysed the 5' RACE reads with MiXCR anew, one entry per CDR3 protein. The top ten hold roughly 14% of the sample, which has roughly 680,000 distinct CDR3 sequences, approximately 52% seen once. CDR1 and CDR2 from the germline V gene are DFQATT and SNEGSKA (reference sequence). The CDR3 has 15 amino acids. V lost 5 bases, J lost 1 base, and 11 bases stayed unmatched. This clonotype has just a few counts. The antigen remains undetermined. Findings and limits, study-wide: Strong correlation linked observed beta diversity and percent naive T cells. Not knowing donor CMV status may have confounded expanded clonotype changes. Diversity estimates drawn from one million T cells were deemed underestimates.

The rearrangement uses TRBV20-1 and TRBJ2-7, with 7 bases identical to TRBD2. The source material was blood. This TCR was recovered from a woman aged 80 or older in good health. The DNA for the CDR3 is TGCAGTGCTCCTCCATCTAGCGGTAGATCCTACGAGCAGTACTTC. It encodes CSAPPSSGRSYEQYF.